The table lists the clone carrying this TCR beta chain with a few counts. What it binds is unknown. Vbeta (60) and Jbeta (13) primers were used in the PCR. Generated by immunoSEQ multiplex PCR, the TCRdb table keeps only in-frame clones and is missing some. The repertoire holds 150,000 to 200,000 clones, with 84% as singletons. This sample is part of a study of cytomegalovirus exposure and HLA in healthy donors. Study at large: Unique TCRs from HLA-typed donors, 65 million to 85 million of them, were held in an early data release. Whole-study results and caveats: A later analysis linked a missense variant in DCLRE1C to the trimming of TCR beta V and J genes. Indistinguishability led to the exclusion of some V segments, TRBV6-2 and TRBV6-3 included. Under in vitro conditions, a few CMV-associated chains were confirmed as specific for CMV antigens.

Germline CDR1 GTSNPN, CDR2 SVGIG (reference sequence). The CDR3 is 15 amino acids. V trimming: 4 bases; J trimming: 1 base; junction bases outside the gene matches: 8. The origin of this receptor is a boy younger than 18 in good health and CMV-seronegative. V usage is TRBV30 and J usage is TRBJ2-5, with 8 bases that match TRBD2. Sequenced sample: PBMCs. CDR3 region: CAWMGWREAQETQYF. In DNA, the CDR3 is TGTGCCTGGATGGGTTGGCGGGAGGCCCAAGAGACCCAGTACTTC.